The 25 T cell receptor beta chains presented below share a single source sample, sequenced in a study of beta chain features in type 1 diabetes. The sequenced template was cDNA made from the entire isolated RNA. Measured with immunoSEQ multiplex PCR; TCRdb has only the in-frame clones, and not every one. The sample includes about 900,000 clones, 17% of them seen just once. The sequencing sample was made of naive CD4+ T cells from blood. The receptors originated from a woman younger than 30 in good health.

CDR3 in DNA: TGTGCCAGTAGGAAAGATAGCGGGAGGGGACCCTACGAGCAGTACTTC. The encoded protein is CASRKDSGRGPYEQYF. The chain joins TRBV19 to TRBJ2-7; 11 nucleotides align to TRBD2. The ends lost 6 bases at V and 2 bases at J; junction bases unmatched: 9. The germline V gene has CDR1 LNHDA and CDR2 SQIVND (reference sequence). This CDR3 region has 16 residues.

The V and J genes are TRBV6-6 and TRBJ2-2; D gene unclear. Deletions cut 2 bases from V and 5 bases from J, with 9 bases between. The CDR3 length is 14 residues. Germline V gene sequence: CDR1 MNHNY, CDR2 SVGAGI (reference sequence). DNA of the CDR3: TGTGCCAGCAGTTACACCGGCAAGACCGGGGAGCTGTTTTTT. Its protein is CASSYTGKTGELFF.

The chain uses TRBV15 and TRBJ2-3; TRBD2 matches at 9 bases. Germline V CDR1 and CDR2: LNHNV, YYDKDF (reference sequence). The CDR3 runs to 16 residues. Trimming at V came to 1 base and at J to 4 bases, leaving 6 bases not matched to a gene. The CDR3 DNA is TGTGCCACCAGCAGAGTTGGCGGGAGGGTGCCAGATACGCAGTATTTT. It yields the protein CATSRVGGRVPDTQYF.

This clone was observed a handful of times. This specimen includes other DNA sequences encoding the same CDR3. The V and J genes are TRBV28 and TRBJ2-2; no clear D. CDR3 length: 12 residues. Germline V gives CDR1 MDHEN, CDR2 SYDVKM. With 3 bases removed from V and 3 bases from J, the gap between germline ends came to 2 bases. In DNA form, the CDR3 reads TGTGCCAGCAGTTTGGACACCGGGGAGCTGTTTTTT. Its protein product is CASSLDTGELFF.

This clone was detected a few times. The rearrangement uses TRBV2 and TRBJ2-1; 12 bases are a match to TRBD2. The CDR3 loop spans 16 amino acids. V lost 7 bases to trimming and J lost 7 bases; unmatched junction nucleotides: 11. Germline lookup yields CDR1 SNHLY and CDR2 FYNNEI. CDR3 DNA: TGTGCCAGCACCCCTCAGTCGCTAGCGGGAGGGAATGAGCAGTTCTTC. Protein product: CASTPQSLAGGNEQFF.

The chain combines TRBV6-6 with TRBJ2-7; 7 positions agree with TRBD1. With V trimmed by 4 bases and J by 1 base, 4 bases remained unmatched. There are 14 residues in the CDR3. The germline V gene has CDR1 MNHNY and CDR2 SVGAGI (reference sequence). CDR3 sequence (DNA): TGTGCCAGCAGTTTCCAACAGGGGTCCTACGAGCAGTACTTC. It encodes CASSFQQGSYEQYF.

The genes are TRBV6-1 and TRBJ2-5, with 11 positions matching TRBD1. V was clipped by 7 bases and J by 5 bases; unmatched bases: 9. The germline V gene encodes CDR1 MNHNS and CDR2 SASEGT. This CDR3 region has 15 residues. The CDR3 protein is CASIRDRGSGETQYF. The CDR3 DNA sequence: TGTGCCAGCATTCGGGACAGGGGGTCTGGGGAGACCCAGTACTTC.

The sample holds a few counts of this clone. The CDR3 DNA follows: TGTGCCAGCAGGGTCACTAGCACGTTGTCTCCTTTCTTT. It is translated as CASRVTSTLSPFF. The chain joins TRBV28 to TRBJ1-1; D not resolved. V lost 6 bases and J lost 12, with 20 bases in between. Per the germline V gene, CDR1 is MDHEN and CDR2 is SYDVKM. The CDR3 runs to 13 residues. Full variable domain (outside the CDR3, taken from reference TRBV28 and TRBJ1-1): DVKVTQSSRYLVKRTGEKVFLECVQDMDHENMFWYRQDPGLGLRLIYFSYDVKMKEKGDIPEGYSVSREKKERFSLILESASTNQTSMYLCASRVTSTLSPFFGQGTRLTVV.

This clone turned up a few times. V usage is TRBV7-3 and J usage is TRBJ2-3; 12 bases fit TRBD2. After removal of 5 bases from V and 5 bases from J, the junction contained 2 bases not matched to a gene. Germline V gene lookup returns CDR1 SGHTA and CDR2 FQGTGA. This CDR3 has 14 amino acids. The CDR3, as DNA: TGTGCCAGCAGCCTGGGACTAGCGGGAGATACGCAGTATTTT. Translation gives CASSLGLAGDTQYF.

The chain couples TRBV28 to TRBJ1-1, with D possibly being TRBD1 (5 bases). Between the trimmed V and J ends, which lost 3 bases and 4 bases, there was a span of 9 bases. The CDR3 contains 13 residues. The V gene's germline CDR1 is MDHEN and CDR2 SYDVKM. The CDR3: CASSLGRVTEAFF. In DNA form, the CDR3 reads TGTGCCAGCAGTTTGGGCAGGGTCACTGAAGCTTTCTTT.

The gene calls are TRBV18 and TRBJ1-1; D remains ambiguous. CDR3 length: 13 amino acids. Germline V CDR1 and CDR2: KGHSH, LQKENI. Trimming pared 2 bases from V and 1 base from J, leaving 5 bases between. CDR3 residues: CASSPDQNTEAFF. CDR3 bases: TGTGCCAGCTCACCAGATCAGAACACTGAAGCTTTCTTT.

This chain joins TRBV5-4 and TRBJ2-1; 7 bases are shared with TRBD1. The length of the CDR3 is 14 residues. The V gene's germline CDR1 is SGHNT and CDR2 YYREEE (reference sequence). V lost 4 bases, J lost 6 bases, and 7 bases stayed unmatched. In DNA, the CDR3 is TGTGCCAGCAGCCCGGGACAGAGTCCCAATGAGCAGTTCTTC. Translated, it gives CASSPGQSPNEQFF.

The V call is TRBV7-2, the J call TRBJ2-2, with 9 bases lining up with TRBD2. The junction had 7 bases not matched to a gene; V was cut back by 0 bases and J by 8 bases. The CDR3 totals 16 residues. CDR1 and CDR2 (germline): SGHTA, FQGNSA. The CDR3 is CASSLASSGSRGELFF. In DNA, the CDR3 is TGTGCCAGCAGCTTAGCGAGTAGCGGGAGTAGGGGGGAGCTGTTTTTT.

This clone turned up a few times. The J gene is TRBJ1-2, the V gene TRBV28; D ambiguous. The germline CDR1 and CDR2 sequences are MDHEN and SYDVKM. Trimming took off 6 bases at V and 8 bases at J, with 16 bases between the two ends. The CDR3 covers 13 residues. CDR3 bases: TGTGCCAGCAGCAAAGAAAAGGAAAGAGGCTACACCTTC. It specifies CASSKEKERGYTF.

This clone has only a few counts. This sample also contains other DNA sequences that code for the same CDR3. The chain links TRBV20-1 to TRBJ2-5, with 7 nucleotides matching TRBD2. The CDR3 spans 11 residues. J was trimmed by 5 bases and V by 3 bases; bases with no gene match: 0. Per germline, CDR1 DFQATT and CDR2 SNEGSKA (reference sequence). CDR3 sequence: CSARGGETQYF. The CDR3 coding sequence is TGCAGTGCTAGGGGAGGGGAGACCCAGTACTTC.

This clone showed up just a few times. CDR3 amino acids: CASSLGLARWNEQFF. Here the CDR3 DNA reads TGTGCCAGCAGCCTGGGACTAGCCCGGTGGAATGAGCAGTTCTTC. The gene calls are TRBV7-2 and TRBJ2-1; the match to TRBD2 covers 9 bases. The CDR3 spans 15 residues. V shed 5 bases, J shed 7 bases, and the junction held 9 bases outside the gene matches. CDR1 SGHTA and CDR2 FQGNSA come from the germline V gene.

The rearrangement links TRBV7-9 to TRBJ1-2, with D possibly being TRBD1 (6 bases). Deletions cut 5 bases from V and 4 bases from J, with 11 bases between. The CDR3 runs to 13 residues. Germline CDR1 SEHNR, CDR2 FQNEAQ (reference sequence). The CDR3 nucleotides are TGTGCCAGCAGCACCAGGGACATCTATGGCTACACCTTC. It is translated as CASSTRDIYGYTF.

This clone has a handful of counts. This chain uses TRBV28 with TRBJ2-7; 7 bases are shared with TRBD2. The J segment lost 6 bases and the V segment lost 5 bases, leaving 10 bases of the junction unmatched. The germline V gene has CDR1 MDHEN and CDR2 SYDVKM. The length of the CDR3 is 14 residues. CDR3 in amino acids: CASSPLGGRSEQYF. The DNA for the CDR3 is TGTGCCAGCAGTCCCTTGGGGGGGAGAAGCGAGCAGTACTTC. Supplemented by reference TRBV28 and TRBJ2-7, the full variable domain reads DVKVTQSSRYLVKRTGEKVFLECVQDMDHENMFWYRQDPGLGLRLIYFSYDVKMKEKGDIPEGYSVSREKKERFSLILESASTNQTSMYLCASSPLGGRSEQYFGPGTRLTVT.

This clone was counted a few times. V is TRBV7-2 and J is TRBJ2-4, with D possibly being TRBD2 (6 bases). Per the germline V gene, CDR1 is SGHTA and CDR2 is FQGNSA. The CDR3 totals 18 residues. V was pared by 4 bases and J by 0 bases, with 19 bases between. The CDR3 spells CASSSRTSLGVAKNIQYF. The CDR3 coding sequence is TGTGCCAGCAGCTCTCGTACTAGCTTGGGAGTAGCCAAAAACATTCAGTACTTC.

Only a few counts were recorded for this clone. This sequence joins TRBV6-6 and TRBJ2-7, with 7 nucleotides matching TRBD1. Germline CDR1 is MNHNY and CDR2 is SVGAGI (reference sequence). The CDR3 is made up of 15 amino acids. Trimming cost V 0 bases and J 0 bases; bases outside gene matches: 2. The CDR3 here is CASSYSTGSSYEQYF. The CDR3 bases are TGTGCCAGCAGTTACTCGACAGGGAGCTCCTACGAGCAGTACTTC.

The V call is TRBV18, the J call TRBJ2-5; possibly TRBD2 for D (6 bases). CDR1 is KGHSH and CDR2 is LQKENI in the germline V gene. CDR3 length: 15 amino acids. Trimming took 7 bases from V and 5 from J, leaving 20 bases between them. The CDR3 nucleotides are TGTGCCAGCTTTTCCGAGACAAGCCGGGGGGAGACCCAGTACTTC. It codes for CASFSETSRGETQYF.

This clone has a handful of counts. The V and J genes are TRBV7-2 and TRBJ1-1, with TRBD1 as a possible D gene (5 bases). Germline CDR1 is SGHTA and CDR2 is FQGNSA. The V gene lost 5 bases and the J gene lost 3 bases, with 13 bases spanning the gap. The length of the CDR3 is 14 residues. The CDR3 spells CASSPRAFDTEAFF. DNA for the CDR3: TGTGCCAGCAGCCCCAGGGCGTTCGACACTGAAGCTTTCTTT. The variable domain in full, completed from reference TRBV7-2 and TRBJ1-1, reads GAGVSQSPSNKVTEKGKDVELRCDPISGHTALYWYRQSLGQGLEFLIYFQGNSAPDKSGLPSDRFSAERTGGSVSTLTIQRTQQEDSAVYLCASSPRAFDTEAFFGQGTRLTVV.

The J gene is TRBJ2-7, the V gene TRBV19; 10 nucleotides agree with TRBD1. This CDR3 is built from 13 residues. The J segment lost 5 bases and the V segment lost 6 bases, leaving 4 bases of the junction unmatched. Germline loops: CDR1 LNHDA, CDR2 SQIVND (reference sequence). The CDR3 DNA sequence: TGTGCCAGTAGGGGACAGGGGTTAAACGAGCAGTACTTC. This codes for CASRGQGLNEQYF.

The table lists this clone with a few counts. The chain is built from TRBV4-1 and TRBJ1-5; D perhaps matches TRBD1 (6 bases). The length of the CDR3 is 14 residues. With 0 bases removed from V and 6 bases from J, the gap between germline ends came to 9 bases. CDR1 and CDR2 from the germline V gene are MGHRA and YSYEKL. The CDR3 DNA reads as TGCGCCAGCAGCCAAGACAGGGGTGTTCAGCCCCAGCATTTT. It is translated as CASSQDRGVQPQHF.

This sequence joins TRBV19 and TRBJ2-4; 8 bases map to TRBD1. V was clipped by 3 bases and J by 3 bases; unmatched bases: 10. Germline loops: CDR1 LNHDA, CDR2 SQIVND (reference sequence). There are 17 residues in the CDR3. CDR3 region: CASSIPGGQTIKNIQYF. The DNA for the CDR3 is TGTGCCAGTAGTATCCCAGGGGGCCAGACGATCAAAAACATTCAGTACTTC.